The clone carrying this TCR beta chain was seen a handful of times. Its specificity is not known. The CDR3 is made up of 16 amino acids. Germline V gene lookup returns CDR1 MGHRA and CDR2 YSYEKL. V lost 0 bases and J lost 16, with 25 bases in between. The data belong to a study of immune evolution from preneoplasia to lung adenocarcinoma. Overall study findings and caveats: Later-stage lesions seemingly showed higher T cell density and diversity than normal lung. T cell clonality was higher in KRAS-mutant than EGFR-mutant or wild-type nodules.

Patients had resection in Japan or China between about 2013 and 2017. Each case's diagnosis was confirmed by two pathologists on H&E. Assay used: immunoSEQ multiplex PCR; TCRdb lists only in-frame clones, some missing. The sample shows fewer than 50,000 clones, 70% to 80% of them seen only once. This chain joins TRBV4-1 and TRBJ2-1; unclear D gene. The receptor was derived from a person in their sixties or seventies with lung adenocarcinoma. The source material was FFPE invasive lung adenocarcinoma tissue. CDR3 protein: CASSQDRWSSPGRYFF. Written as DNA, the CDR3 is TGCGCCAGCAGCCAAGATAGATGGTCCAGTCCGGGTCGGTATTTCTTC.